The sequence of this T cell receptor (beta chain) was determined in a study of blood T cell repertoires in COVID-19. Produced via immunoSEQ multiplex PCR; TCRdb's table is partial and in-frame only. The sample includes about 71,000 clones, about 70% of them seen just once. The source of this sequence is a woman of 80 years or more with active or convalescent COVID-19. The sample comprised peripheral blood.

The CDR3 reads CASTPRTADTEAFF. Here the CDR3 DNA reads TGTGCCAGCACCCCCCGGACTGCGGACACTGAAGCTTTCTTT. The genes are TRBV7-2 and TRBJ1-1; D is uncertain. V lost 7 bases and J lost 3, with 15 bases in between. This CDR3 is 14 amino acids long. Germline lookup yields CDR1 SGHTA and CDR2 FQGNSA.